The clone carrying this T cell receptor (beta chain) was picked up one time. Original processing notes: For nucleated cells, counts were estimated from reference gene primer amplification. Clones were read by immunoSEQ multiplex PCR, and TCRdb kept only the in-frame ones, dropping some. The V and J calls and clone size come from that table; D and trimming were worked out from the DNA. The sample lists just under 150,000 clones, 80% to 90% occurring once. This sample stems from a study of blood T cell repertoires in COVID-19. Whole-study context: Sites across the United States, Italy and Spain contributed samples from acute and convalescent COVID-19. Sample material is recorded as cDNA or gDNA derived from T cells, B-cell-depleted T cells, or PBMCs.

This receptor was identified in a middle-aged man who had recovered from COVID-19. The specimen was peripheral blood.

CDR3 loop: CASSPGTGLTNEQFF. The CDR3 DNA follows: TGTGCCAGCTCACCGGGGACAGGGTTAACCAATGAGCAGTTCTTC. The rearrangement uses TRBV18 and TRBJ2-1, with 9 bases that match TRBD1. Per germline, CDR1 KGHSH and CDR2 LQKENI. V lost 3 bases, J lost 6 bases, and 6 bases stayed unmatched. There are 15 residues in the CDR3.